The present T cell receptor (beta chain) was sequenced within a study of T-cell memory formation after mild COVID-19. This clonotype came up a few times. Antigen: not known. Constant-segment primers and 5'RACE yielded cDNA libraries for TCR alpha and TCR beta, each carrying sample barcodes and UMIs. TCRdb reprocessed the 5' RACE reads with MiXCR, giving one entry per CDR3 protein. The data show about 400,000 distinct CDR3 sequences, with about a sixth seen just once and 20% to 25% held by the top ten. Whole-study results and caveats: Among CD4+ contracting clones, most were CM and EM, and CD8+ ones EMRA.

Sequenced: PBMCs or a T cell subset sorted from them (not recorded which). The sequence was collected from a man aged 18-30 years who had mild COVID-19 (a few samples of this study predate the infection). Cell type and time point are not known.

CDR3 residues: CSARGITLNTEAFF. CDR3 bases: TGCAGTGCTAGAGGGATCACACTGAACACTGAAGCTTTCTTT. The chain employs TRBV20-1 and TRBJ1-1; D ambiguous. The V end was cut by 1 base, the J end by 0 bases, with 9 bases between. The CDR3 sequence is 14 residues long. Germline V CDR1 and CDR2: DFQATT, SNEGSKA (reference sequence).